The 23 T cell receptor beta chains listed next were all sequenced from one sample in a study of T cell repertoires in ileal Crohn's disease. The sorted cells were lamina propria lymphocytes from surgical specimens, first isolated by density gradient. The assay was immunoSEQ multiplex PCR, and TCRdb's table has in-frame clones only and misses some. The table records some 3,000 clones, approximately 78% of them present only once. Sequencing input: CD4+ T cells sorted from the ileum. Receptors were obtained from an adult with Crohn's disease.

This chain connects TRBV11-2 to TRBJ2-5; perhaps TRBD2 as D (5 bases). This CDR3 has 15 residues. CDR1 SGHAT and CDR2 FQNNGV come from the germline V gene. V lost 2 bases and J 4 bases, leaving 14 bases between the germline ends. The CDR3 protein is CASSLRELGRETQYF. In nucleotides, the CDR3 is TGTGCCAGCAGCTTAAGGGAGTTGGGGAGAGAGACCCAGTACTTC. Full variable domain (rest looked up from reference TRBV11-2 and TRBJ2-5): EAGVAQSPRYKIIEKRQSVAFWCNPISGHATLYWYQQILGQGPKLLIQFQNNGVVDDSQLPKDRFSAERLKGVDSTLKIQPAKLEDSAVYLCASSLRELGRETQYFGPGTRLLVL.

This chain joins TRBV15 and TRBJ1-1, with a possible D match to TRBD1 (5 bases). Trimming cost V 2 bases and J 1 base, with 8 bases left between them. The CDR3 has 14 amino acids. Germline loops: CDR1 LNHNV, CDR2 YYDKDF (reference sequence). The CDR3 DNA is TGTGCCACCAGCAGATTTACAGGGAACACTGAAGCTTTCTTT. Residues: CATSRFTGNTEAFF.

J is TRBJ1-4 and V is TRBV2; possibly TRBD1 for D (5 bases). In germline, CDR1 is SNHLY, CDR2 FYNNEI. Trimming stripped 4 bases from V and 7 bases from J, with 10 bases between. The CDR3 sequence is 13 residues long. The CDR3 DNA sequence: TGTGCCAGCAGTGTCCAGGGAAGTGAAAAACTGTTTTTT. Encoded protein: CASSVQGSEKLFF. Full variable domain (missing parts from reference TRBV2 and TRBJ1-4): EPEVTQTPSHQVTQMGQEVILRCVPISNHLYFYWYRQILGQKVEFLVSFYNNEISEKSEIFDDQFSVERPDGSNFTLKIRSTKLEDSAMYFCASSVQGSEKLFFGSGTQLSVL.

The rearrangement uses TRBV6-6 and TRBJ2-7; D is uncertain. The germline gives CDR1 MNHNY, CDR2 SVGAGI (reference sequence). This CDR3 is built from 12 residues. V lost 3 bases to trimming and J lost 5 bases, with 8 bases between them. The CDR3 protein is CASSYLENEQYF. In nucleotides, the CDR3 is TGTGCCAGCAGTTATCTGGAGAACGAGCAGTACTTC.

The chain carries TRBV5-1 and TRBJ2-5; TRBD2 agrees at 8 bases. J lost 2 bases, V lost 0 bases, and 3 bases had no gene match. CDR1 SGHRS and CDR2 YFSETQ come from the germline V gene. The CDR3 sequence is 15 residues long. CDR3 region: CASSLGSGEQETQYF. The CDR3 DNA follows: TGCGCCAGCAGCTTGGGTAGCGGGGAGCAAGAGACCCAGTACTTC. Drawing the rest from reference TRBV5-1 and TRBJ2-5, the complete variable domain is KAGVTQTPRYLIKTRGQQVTLSCSPISGHRSVSWYQQTPGQGLQFLFEYFSETQRNKGNFPGRFSGRQFSNSRSEMNVSTLELGDSALYLCASSLGSGEQETQYFGPGTRLLVL.

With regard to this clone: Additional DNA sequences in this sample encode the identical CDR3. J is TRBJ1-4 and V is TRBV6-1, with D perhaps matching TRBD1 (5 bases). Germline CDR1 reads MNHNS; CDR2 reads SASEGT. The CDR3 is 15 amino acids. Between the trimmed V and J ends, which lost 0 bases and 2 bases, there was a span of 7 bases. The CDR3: CASSEAGGTNEKLFF. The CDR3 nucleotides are TGTGCCAGCAGTGAAGCTGGGGGGACTAATGAAAAACTGTTTTTT.

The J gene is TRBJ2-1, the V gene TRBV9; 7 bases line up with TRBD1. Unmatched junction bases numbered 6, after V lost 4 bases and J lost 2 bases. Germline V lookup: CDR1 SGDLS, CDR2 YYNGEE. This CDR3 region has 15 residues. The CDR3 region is CASSSRDRTYNEQFF. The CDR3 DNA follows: TGTGCCAGCAGCTCCCGGGACAGAACCTACAATGAGCAGTTCTTC.

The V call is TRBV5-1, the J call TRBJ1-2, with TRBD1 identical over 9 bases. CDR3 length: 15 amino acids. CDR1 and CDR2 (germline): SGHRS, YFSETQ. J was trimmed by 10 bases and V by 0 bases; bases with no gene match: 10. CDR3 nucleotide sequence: TGCGCCAGCAGCTTGGTGGGGACAGGGAAAATTATCTACACCTTC. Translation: CASSLVGTGKIIYTF.

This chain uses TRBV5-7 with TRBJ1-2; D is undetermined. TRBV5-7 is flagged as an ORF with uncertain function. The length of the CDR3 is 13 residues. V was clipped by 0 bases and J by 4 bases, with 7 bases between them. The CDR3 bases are TGTGCCAGCAGCTTGGGCGGCTCCTATGGCTACACCTTC. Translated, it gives CASSLGGSYGYTF.

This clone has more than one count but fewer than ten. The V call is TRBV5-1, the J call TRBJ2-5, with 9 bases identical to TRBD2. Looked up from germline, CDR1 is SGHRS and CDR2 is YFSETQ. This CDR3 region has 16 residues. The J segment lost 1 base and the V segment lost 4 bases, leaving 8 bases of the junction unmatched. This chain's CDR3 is CASSPGLATFQETQYF. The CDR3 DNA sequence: TGCGCCAGCAGCCCCGGACTAGCGACGTTCCAAGAGACCCAGTACTTC.

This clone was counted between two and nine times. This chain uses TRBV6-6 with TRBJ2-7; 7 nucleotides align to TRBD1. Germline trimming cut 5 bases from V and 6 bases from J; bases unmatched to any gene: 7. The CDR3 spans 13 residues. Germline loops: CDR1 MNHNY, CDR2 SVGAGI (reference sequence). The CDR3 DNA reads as TGTGCCAGCAGTCTCACAGGGGAGCGCGAGCAGTACTTC. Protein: CASSLTGEREQYF.

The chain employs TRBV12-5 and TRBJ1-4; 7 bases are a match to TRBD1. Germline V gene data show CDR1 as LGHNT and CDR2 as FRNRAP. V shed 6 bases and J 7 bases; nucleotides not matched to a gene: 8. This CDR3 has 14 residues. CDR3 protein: CASGPGTDPEKLFF. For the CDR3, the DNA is TGTGCTAGTGGCCCCGGGACAGACCCTGAAAAACTGTTTTTT. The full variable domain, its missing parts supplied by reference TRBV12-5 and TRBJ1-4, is DARVTQTPRHKVTEMGQEVTMRCQPILGHNTVFWYRQTMMQGLELLAYFRNRAPLDDSGMPKDRFSAEMPDATLATLKIQPSEPRDSAVYFCASGPGTDPEKLFFGSGTQLSVL.

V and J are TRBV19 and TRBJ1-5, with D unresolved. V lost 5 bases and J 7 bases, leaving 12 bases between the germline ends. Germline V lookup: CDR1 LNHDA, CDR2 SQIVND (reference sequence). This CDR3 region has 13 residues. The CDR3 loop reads CASSDRHLQPQHF. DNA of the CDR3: TGTGCCAGTAGTGATCGACATTTACAGCCCCAGCATTTT.

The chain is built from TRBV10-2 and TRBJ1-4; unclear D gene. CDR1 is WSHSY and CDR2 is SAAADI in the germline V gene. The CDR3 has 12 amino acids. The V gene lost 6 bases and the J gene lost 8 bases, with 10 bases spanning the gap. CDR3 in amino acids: CASRREDEKLFF. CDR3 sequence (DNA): TGCGCCAGCAGACGGGAAGACGAAAAACTGTTTTTT.

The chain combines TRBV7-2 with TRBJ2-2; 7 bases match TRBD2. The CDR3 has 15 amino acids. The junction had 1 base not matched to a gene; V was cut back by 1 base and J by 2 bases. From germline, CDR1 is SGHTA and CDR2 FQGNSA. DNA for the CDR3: TGTGCCAGCAGCTTAGGCGGGGGAAACACCGGGGAGCTGTTTTTT. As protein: CASSLGGGNTGELFF. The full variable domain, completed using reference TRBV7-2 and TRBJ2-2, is GAGVSQSPSNKVTEKGKDVELRCDPISGHTALYWYRQSLGQGLEFLIYFQGNSAPDKSGLPSDRFSAERTGGSVSTLTIQRTQQEDSAVYLCASSLGGGNTGELFFGEGSRLTVL.

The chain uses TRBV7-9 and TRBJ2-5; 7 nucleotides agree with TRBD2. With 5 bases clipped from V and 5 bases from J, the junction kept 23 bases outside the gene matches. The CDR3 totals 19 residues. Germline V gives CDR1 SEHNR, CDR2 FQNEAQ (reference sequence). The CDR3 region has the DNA TGTGCCAGCAGCATCCGGCTCCGGGACTACGTTTCCTTGTGGGAGACCCAGTACTTC. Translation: CASSIRLRDYVSLWETQYF.

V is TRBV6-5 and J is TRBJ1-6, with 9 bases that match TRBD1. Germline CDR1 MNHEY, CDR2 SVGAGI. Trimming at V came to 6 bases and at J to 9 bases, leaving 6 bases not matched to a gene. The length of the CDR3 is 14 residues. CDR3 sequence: CASRGQGIRSPLHF. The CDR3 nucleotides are TGTGCCAGCAGGGGACAGGGAATCCGTTCACCCCTCCACTTT.

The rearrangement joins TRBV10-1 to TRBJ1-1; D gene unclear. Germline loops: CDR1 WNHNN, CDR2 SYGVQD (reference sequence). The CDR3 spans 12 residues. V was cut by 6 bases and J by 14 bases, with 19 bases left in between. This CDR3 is CASSGERGSKFF. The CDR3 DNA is TGCGCCAGCAGCGGTGAGAGAGGGAGTAAATTCTTT.

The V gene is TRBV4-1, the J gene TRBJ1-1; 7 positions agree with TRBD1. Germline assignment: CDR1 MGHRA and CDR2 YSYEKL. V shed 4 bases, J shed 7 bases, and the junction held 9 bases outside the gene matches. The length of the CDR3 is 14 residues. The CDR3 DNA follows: TGCGCCAGCAGCCTTGTCTCCGGACAGGATGAAGCTTTCTTT. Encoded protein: CASSLVSGQDEAFF.

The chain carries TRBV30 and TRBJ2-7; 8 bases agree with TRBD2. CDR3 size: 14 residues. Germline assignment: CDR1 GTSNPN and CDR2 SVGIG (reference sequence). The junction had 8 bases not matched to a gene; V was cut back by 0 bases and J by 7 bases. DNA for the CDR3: TGTGCCTGGAGTGTAAGCGGGGGCGCAGGGGAGCAGTACTTC. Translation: CAWSVSGGAGEQYF. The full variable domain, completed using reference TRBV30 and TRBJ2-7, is SQTIHQWPATLVQPVGSPLSLECTVEGTSNPNLYWYRQAAGRGLQLLFYSVGIGQISSEVPQNLSASRPQDRQFILSSKKLLLSDSGFYLCAWSVSGGAGEQYFGPGTRLTVT.

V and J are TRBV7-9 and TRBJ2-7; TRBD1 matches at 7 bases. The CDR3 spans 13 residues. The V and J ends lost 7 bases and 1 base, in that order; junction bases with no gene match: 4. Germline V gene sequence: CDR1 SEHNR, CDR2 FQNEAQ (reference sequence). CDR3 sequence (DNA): TGTGCCAGCATTGGACAGGTTTCCTACGAGCAGTACTTC. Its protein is CASIGQVSYEQYF.

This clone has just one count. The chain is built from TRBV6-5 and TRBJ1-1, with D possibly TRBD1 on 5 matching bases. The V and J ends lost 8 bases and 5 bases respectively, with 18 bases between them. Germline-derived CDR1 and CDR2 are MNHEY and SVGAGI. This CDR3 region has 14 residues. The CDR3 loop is CASYFSGRGTEAFF. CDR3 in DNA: TGTGCCAGCTATTTTTCAGGGCGGGGGACTGAAGCTTTCTTT.

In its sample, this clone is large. DNA for the CDR3: TGTGCCAGCAGCCCTTATCGGGCGGGCACTGAAGCTTTCTTT. It specifies CASSPYRAGTEAFF. The chain couples TRBV27 to TRBJ1-1; D is ambiguous. V lost 6 bases, J lost 4 bases, and 15 bases lay in between. CDR3 length: 14 amino acids. Germline CDR1 is MNHEY and CDR2 is SMNVEV (reference sequence).